This is a list of T cell receptor beta chains from one sample in a study of blood T cell repertoires in COVID-19. Only in-frame clones appear in the TCRdb table, and some are missing; sequencing was by immunoSEQ multiplex PCR. The sample records over 110,000 clones, approximately 86% being singletons. The sequenced material came from peripheral blood. Receptor source: a man in his 70s with acute or convalescent COVID-19. Both conserved end residues are part of each CDR3. D genes are given only for firm matches. Clone size is stated in some rows and not others, as once, few, many or a class when expanded.

J	V	length	D	size	CDR3	DNA
TRBJ2-1	TRBV5-8	19	TRBD2	NA	CASSLLRTSGPSSYNEQFF	TGTGCCAGCAGCTTGTTAAGGACTAGCGGGCCGAGCTCCTACAATGAGCAGTTCTTC
TRBJ2-1	TRBV5-1	15	NA	few	CASSLDQGGYNEQFF	TGCGCCAGCAGCTTGGATCAGGGGGGTTACAATGAGCAGTTCTTC
TRBJ2-3	TRBV3-1/TRBV3-2	15	TRBD2	NA	CASRPLAGEEDTQYF	TGTGCCAGCAGGCCACTAGCGGGGGAGGAAGATACGCAGTATTTT
TRBJ2-7	TRBV19	15	TRBD2	few	CASQGRREGSYEQYF	TGTGCCAGTCAAGGGCGGCGGGAGGGCTCCTACGAGCAGTACTTC
TRBJ2-1	TRBV12-5	15	TRBD1	NA	CASGLDAGGYNEQFF	TGTGCTAGTGGTTTAGATGCAGGGGGCTACAATGAGCAGTTCTTC
TRBJ2-5	TRBV30	15	TRBD2	NA	CAWRVLTGGYETQYF	TGTGCCTGGAGGGTACTGACGGGGGGATACGAGACCCAGTACTTC
TRBJ1-2	TRBV7-9	14	TRBD1	NA	CASSLRQGAKGYTF	TGTGCCAGCAGCTTAAGACAGGGGGCGAAAGGCTACACCTTC
TRBJ2-3	TRBV5-1	15	NA	NA	CASSLGEVGTDTQYF	TGCGCCAGCAGCTTGGGCGAGGTTGGGACAGATACGCAGTATTTT
TRBJ2-1	TRBV5-5	13	NA	NA	CASSLGANNEQFF	TGTGCCAGCAGCTTGGGGGCAAACAATGAGCAGTTCTTC
TRBJ2-3	TRBV10-1	15	NA	NA	CASSEPGTSTDTQYF	TGCGCCAGCAGTGAACCGGGGACTAGCACAGATACGCAGTATTTT
TRBJ1-1	TRBV29-1	13	TRBD1	NA	CSAETGVYTEAFF	TGCAGCGCTGAGACAGGGGTGTACACTGAAGCTTTCTTT
TRBJ2-2	TRBV2	16	TRBD2	NA	CASSGTSGGNTGELFF	TGTGCCAGCAGCGGGACTAGCGGGGGGAACACCGGGGAGCTGTTTTTT
TRBJ2-5	TRBV5-1	13	NA	once	CASSFQGEETQYF	TGCGCCAGCAGCTTCCAGGGTGAGGAGACCCAGTACTTC
TRBJ1-4	TRBV2	15	TRBD1	once	CASRAGTGGNEKLFF	TGTGCCAGCAGGGCTGGGACAGGGGGCAATGAAAAACTGTTTTTT
TRBJ1-5	TRBV4-1	16	TRBD1	few	CASSQDWDRGEGPQHF	TGCGCCAGCAGCCAAGACTGGGACAGGGGGGAAGGACCCCAGCATTTT
TRBJ1-2	TRBV6-5	12	NA	NA	CASSNTGSRLTF	TGTGCCAGCAGTAACACAGGCTCCCGGCTCACCTTC
TRBJ2-1	TRBV6-5	14	NA	NA	CASSYSAGSGEQFF	TGTGCCAGCAGTTACTCCGCAGGGTCGGGTGAGCAGTTCTTC
TRBJ2-2	TRBV14	16	NA	NA	CASSQFPDSFTGELFF	TGTGCCAGCAGCCAATTTCCGGACAGTTTCACCGGGGAGCTGTTTTTT
TRBJ1-2	TRBV7-9	14	TRBD1	NA	CASSSAGTGDGYTF	TGTGCCAGCAGCTCCGCCGGGACAGGGGATGGCTACACCTTC
TRBJ2-7	TRBV12-3/TRBV12-4	13	NA	NA	CASSQAGPYEQYF	TGTGCCAGCAGCCAGGCAGGGCCCTACGAGCAGTACTTC
TRBJ2-3	TRBV9	17	TRBD2	NA	CASSVPKTSGRTDTQYF	TGTGCCAGCAGCGTACCTAAGACTAGCGGGAGAACAGATACGCAGTATTTT
TRBJ2-1	TRBV28	21	NA	NA	CASSHSPSGQRQRGYINEQFF	TGTGCCAGCAGCCATTCGCCCTCGGGACAGAGGCAACGGGGGTACATCAATGAGCAGTTCTTC
TRBJ2-7	TRBV3-1/TRBV3-2	22	TRBD1	NA	CASSQKGTGGNFPSALSYEQYF	TGTGCCAGCAGCCAAAAAGGGACAGGGGGCAACTTCCCAAGCGCTCTCTCCTACGAGCAGTACTTC
TRBJ2-2	TRBV5-1	15	NA	NA	CASSLAQIPGRELFF	TGCGCCAGCAGCTTGGCACAGATCCCAGGTCGGGAGCTGTTTTTT
TRBJ2-7	TRBV3-1/TRBV3-2	11	NA	once	CASSQAGEQYF	TGTGCCAGCAGCCAAGCAGGCGAGCAGTACTTC
TRBJ1-2	TRBV7-8	17	NA	NA	CASSLGVDRLNYYGYTF	TGTGCCAGCAGCTTAGGGGTCGACAGGTTGAACTACTATGGCTACACCTTC
TRBJ1-2	TRBV19	12	NA	NA	CASSRTFIGYTF	TGTGCCAGTAGCCGGACTTTTATCGGCTACACCTTC
TRBJ1-2	TRBV19	17	NA	NA	CASSLALPGQVNYGYTF	TGTGCCAGTAGTTTAGCGCTACCGGGACAAGTGAACTATGGCTACACCTTC
TRBJ1-1	TRBV5-1	15	NA	NA	CASRPGLSLNTEAFF	TGCGCCAGCAGGCCTGGACTCTCCCTGAACACTGAAGCTTTCTTT
TRBJ2-6	TRBV15	17	TRBD1	NA	CATSRGDSSSGANVLTF	TGTGCCACCAGCAGGGGGGACAGTAGCTCTGGGGCCAACGTCCTGACTTTC
TRBJ1-5	TRBV28	14	NA	NA	CASSHGQRNQPQHF	TGTGCCAGCAGTCACGGACAGCGGAATCAGCCCCAGCATTTT
TRBJ2-5	TRBV5-1	14	NA	NA	CASSLSAGVETQYF	TGCGCCAGCAGCTTGAGTGCAGGGGTAGAGACCCAGTACTTC
TRBJ1-6	TRBV5-1	16	TRBD1	once	CASSPRGETGNSPLHF	TGCGCCAGCAGCCCCCGGGGCGAGACAGGGAATTCACCCCTCCACTTT
TRBJ2-7	TRBV6-5	14	NA	NA	CASTRTASSYEQYF	TGTGCCAGCACTCGTACCGCTAGCTCCTACGAGCAGTACTTC
TRBJ2-1	TRBV10-1	14	NA	few	CASSGGVTYNEQFF	TGCGCCAGCAGTGGCGGAGTTACCTACAATGAGCAGTTCTTC
TRBJ2-2	TRBV4-2	14	TRBD1	NA	CASSRGQGTGELFF	TGTGCCAGCAGCCGAGGACAGGGTACCGGGGAGCTGTTTTTT
TRBJ2-5	TRBV27	13	NA	NA	CASSRHPQETQYF	TGTGCCAGCAGTCGACATCCCCAAGAGACCCAGTACTTC
TRBJ1-2	TRBV19	13	TRBD1	NA	CASSLDRGYGYTF	TGTGCCAGTAGTTTGGACAGGGGCTATGGCTACACCTTC
TRBJ2-1	TRBV7-6	13	NA	NA	CASSLGTNNEQFF	TGTGCCAGCAGCTTAGGGACTAACAATGAGCAGTTCTTC
TRBJ1-4	TRBV6-5	16	NA	NA	CASSYSTRSPGEKLFF	TGTGCCAGCAGTTACTCGACAAGATCCCCCGGTGAAAAACTGTTTTTT
TRBJ1-2	TRBV27	15	TRBD1	NA	CASRPWGQLNYGYTF	TGTGCCAGTAGACCCTGGGGACAGCTTAACTATGGCTACACCTTC
TRBJ1-2	TRBV5-1	14	NA	NA	CASSLADGAFGYTF	TGCGCCAGCAGCTTAGCCGACGGAGCCTTTGGCTACACCTTC
TRBJ2-1	TRBV2	15	NA	NA	CASTRFGKGYNEQFF	TGTGCCAGCACCCGATTCGGGAAAGGGTACAATGAGCAGTTCTTC
TRBJ2-1	TRBV12-3/TRBV12-4	12	NA	NA	CASSLGSNEQFF	TGTGCCAGCAGTTTAGGTAGTAATGAGCAGTTCTTC
TRBJ2-4	TRBV19	14	NA	NA	CASSSSTVKNIQYF	TGTGCCAGTAGCTCCTCGACAGTAAAAAACATTCAGTACTTC
TRBJ2-2	TRBV10-3	16	NA	NA	CAISESISGYTGELFF	TGTGCCATCAGTGAGTCGATTTCAGGGTACACCGGGGAGCTGTTTTTT